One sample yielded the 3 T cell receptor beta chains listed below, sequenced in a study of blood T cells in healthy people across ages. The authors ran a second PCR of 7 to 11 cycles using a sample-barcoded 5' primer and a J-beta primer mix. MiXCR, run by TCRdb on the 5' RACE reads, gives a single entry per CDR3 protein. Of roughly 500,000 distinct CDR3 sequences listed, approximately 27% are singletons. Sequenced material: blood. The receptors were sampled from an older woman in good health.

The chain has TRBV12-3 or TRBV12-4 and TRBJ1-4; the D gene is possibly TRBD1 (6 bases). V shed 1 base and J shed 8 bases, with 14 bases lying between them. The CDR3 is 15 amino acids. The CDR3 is CASSLGSGEEEKLFF. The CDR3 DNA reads TGTGCCAGCAGTTTAGGGTCAGGGGAGGAAGAAAAACTGTTTTTT.

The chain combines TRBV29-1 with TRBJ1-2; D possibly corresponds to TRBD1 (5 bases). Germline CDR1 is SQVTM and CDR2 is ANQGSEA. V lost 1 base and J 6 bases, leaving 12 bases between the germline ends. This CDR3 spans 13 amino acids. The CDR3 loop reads CSVEVGGAHGYTF. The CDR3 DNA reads TGCAGCGTTGAAGTGGGAGGGGCTCATGGCTACACCTTC.

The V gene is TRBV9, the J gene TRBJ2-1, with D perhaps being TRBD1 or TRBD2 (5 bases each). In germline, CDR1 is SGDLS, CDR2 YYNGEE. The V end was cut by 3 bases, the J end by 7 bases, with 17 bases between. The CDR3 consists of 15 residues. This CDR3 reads CASSASPGSPNEQFF. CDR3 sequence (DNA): TGTGCCAGCAGCGCCTCGCCAGGGAGCCCTAATGAGCAGTTCTTC. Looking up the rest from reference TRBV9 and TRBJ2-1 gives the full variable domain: DSGVTQTPKHLITATGQRVTLRCSPRSGDLSVYWYQQSLDQGLQFLIQYYNGEERAKGNILERFSAQQFPDLHSELNLSSLELGDSALYFCASSASPGSPNEQFFGPGTRLTVL.